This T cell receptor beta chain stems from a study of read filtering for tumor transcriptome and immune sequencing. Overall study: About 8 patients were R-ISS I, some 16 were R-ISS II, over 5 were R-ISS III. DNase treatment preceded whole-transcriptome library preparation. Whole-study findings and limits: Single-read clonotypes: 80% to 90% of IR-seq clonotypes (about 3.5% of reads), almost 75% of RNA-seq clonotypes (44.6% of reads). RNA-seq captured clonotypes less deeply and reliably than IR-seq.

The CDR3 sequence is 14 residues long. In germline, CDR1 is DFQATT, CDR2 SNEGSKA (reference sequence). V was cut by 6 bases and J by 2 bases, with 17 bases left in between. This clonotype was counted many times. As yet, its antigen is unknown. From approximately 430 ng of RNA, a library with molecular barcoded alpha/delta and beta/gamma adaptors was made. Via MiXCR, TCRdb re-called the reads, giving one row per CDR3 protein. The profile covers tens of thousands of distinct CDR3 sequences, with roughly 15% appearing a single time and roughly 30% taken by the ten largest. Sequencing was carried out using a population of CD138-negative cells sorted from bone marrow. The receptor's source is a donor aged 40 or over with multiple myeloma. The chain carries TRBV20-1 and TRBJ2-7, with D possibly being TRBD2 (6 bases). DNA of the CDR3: TGCAGTGCCCCCAGACTAGACTCCACCTACGAGCAGTACTTC. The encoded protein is CSAPRLDSTYEQYF.